This T cell receptor beta chain originates from a study of T cells in Graves' hyperthyroidism and ophthalmopathy. General observations from the study: Ophthalmopathy stood apart from stable hyperthyroidism in a 13 V-J model.

Between the trimmed V and J ends, which lost 0 bases and 0 bases, there was a span of 9 bases. The CDR3 contains 14 residues. Germline-derived CDR1 and CDR2 are DFQATT and SNEGSKA (reference sequence). Amplification targeted TCR beta CDR3 regions from RNA transcripts. The HTBI primer set drove a first-round RT-PCR of the TCR CDR3. TCRdb recomputed calls from the multiplex PCR reads with MiXCR, one row per CDR3 protein. The table includes about half a million distinct CDR3 sequences, about 16% detected once. This clonotype has just a few counts. Its antigen is unknown. The receptor was derived from a woman between 25 and 40 years old with Graves' ophthalmopathy. The sample taken for sequencing was blood. The chain combines TRBV20-1 with TRBJ2-7; a possible D gene is TRBD2 (5 bases). The CDR3, as DNA: TGCAGTGCTAGAGAAACGGGGAGCTCCTACGAGCAGTACTTC. It is translated as CSARETGSSYEQYF.